The clone carrying this TCR beta chain has just a few counts. Its target is not known. This entry comes from a study of cytomegalovirus exposure and HLA in healthy donors. Broader study findings: Highly shared variants forming one cluster were likely a sequencing artifact. Later analysis showed TCR association rates varying by HLA locus, highest for DRB1 and lowest for HLA-C. In an earlier analysis, about 87% or about 30%: the productive usage of most TCR beta V segments.

Germline CDR1 and CDR2: MNHEY and SVGAGI. The CDR3 spans 15 residues. V lost 6 bases and J lost 8; bases outside the gene matches: 7. This PCR relied on a set of 60 Vbeta primers and 13 Jbeta primers. The data were produced by immunoSEQ multiplex PCR, yet TCRdb's version contains in-frame clones alone and is incomplete. This table holds roughly 100,000 clones, more than 9.5% found once. Source material: PBMCs. The genes are TRBV6-5 and TRBJ1-4, with 12 bases that match TRBD1. This TCR came from a man aged 40-55 years in good health and CMV-seropositive. As DNA, the CDR3 is TGTGCCAGCAGAAACCGGGACAGGGGGCGCGAAAAACTGTTTTTT. This codes for CASRNRDRGREKLFF.